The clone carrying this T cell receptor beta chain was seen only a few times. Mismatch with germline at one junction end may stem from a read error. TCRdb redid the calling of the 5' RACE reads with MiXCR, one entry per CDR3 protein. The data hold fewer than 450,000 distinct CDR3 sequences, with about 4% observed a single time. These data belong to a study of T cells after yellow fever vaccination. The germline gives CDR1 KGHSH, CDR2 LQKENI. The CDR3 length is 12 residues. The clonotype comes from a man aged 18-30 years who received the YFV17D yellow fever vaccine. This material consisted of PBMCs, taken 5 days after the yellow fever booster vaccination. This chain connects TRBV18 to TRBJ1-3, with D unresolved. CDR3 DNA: TGTGCCAGCTCACCAGGAGGCCCACCCGCGGATTTT. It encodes CASSPGGPPADF. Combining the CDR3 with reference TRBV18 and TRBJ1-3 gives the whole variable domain NAGVMQNPRHLVRRRGQEARLRCSPMKGHSHVYWYRQLPEEGLKFMVYLQKENIIDESGMPKERFSAEFPKEGPSILRIQQVVRGDSAAYFCASSPGGPPADFGEGSWLTVV.